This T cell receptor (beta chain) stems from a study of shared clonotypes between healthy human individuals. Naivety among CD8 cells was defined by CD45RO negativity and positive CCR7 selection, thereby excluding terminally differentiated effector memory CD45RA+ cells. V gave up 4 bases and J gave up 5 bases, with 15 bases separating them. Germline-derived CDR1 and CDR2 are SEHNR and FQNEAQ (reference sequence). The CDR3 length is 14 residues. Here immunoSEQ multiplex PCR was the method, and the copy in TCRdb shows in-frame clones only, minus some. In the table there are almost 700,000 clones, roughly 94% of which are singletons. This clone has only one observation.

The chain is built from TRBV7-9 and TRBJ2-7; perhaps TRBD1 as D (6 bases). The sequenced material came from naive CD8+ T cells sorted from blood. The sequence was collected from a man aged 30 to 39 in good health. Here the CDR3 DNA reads TGTGCCAGCAGCTCGTCAGAACAGGGAAACGAGCAGTACTTC. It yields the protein CASSSSEQGNEQYF.